Listed below are T cell receptor beta chains from one sample, sequenced in a study of blood T cell repertoires in COVID-19. TCRdb's copy holds only in-frame clones and misses some; the assay was immunoSEQ multiplex PCR. This table holds 200,000 to 250,000 clones, about 79% found once. The specimen was PBMCs or T cells enriched from blood (not recorded which). All receptors derive from a woman aged 40 to 50 with acute COVID-19. Both conserved end residues are part of each CDR3. The order of the fields is J gene, clone size, D gene, V gene, CDR3 protein. The D gene is left open where the match is weak. For some rows the clone size is stated as once, few or many, or as a class when expanded; others skip it.

j_call: TRBJ1-4
clone_size: .
d_call: .
v_call: TRBV19
cdr3_aa: CASSIPGQLNEKLFF

j_call: TRBJ2-2
clone_size: .
d_call: TRBD2
v_call: TRBV9
cdr3_aa: CASSVEGKAGVSTGELFF

j_call: TRBJ2-1
clone_size: .
d_call: TRBD2
v_call: TRBV19
cdr3_aa: CASTTGLGSYNEQFF

j_call: TRBJ1-2
clone_size: .
d_call: .
v_call: TRBV5-1
cdr3_aa: CASSDSPNYGYTF

j_call: TRBJ2-7
clone_size: .
d_call: TRBD2
v_call: TRBV10-1
cdr3_aa: CASSEEVAGAYEQYF

j_call: TRBJ2-7
clone_size: .
d_call: .
v_call: TRBV12-3/TRBV12-4
cdr3_aa: CASSLRGYEQYF

j_call: TRBJ1-1
clone_size: few
d_call: .
v_call: TRBV7-9
cdr3_aa: CASSLGTANTEAFF

j_call: TRBJ2-1
clone_size: few
d_call: TRBD2
v_call: TRBV7-3
cdr3_aa: CASSLNQRGTEQFF

j_call: TRBJ2-2
clone_size: .
d_call: TRBD2
v_call: TRBV27
cdr3_aa: CASSLSGGANTGELFF

j_call: TRBJ2-1
clone_size: .
d_call: TRBD2
v_call: TRBV5-5
cdr3_aa: CASRYIAGGPYNEQFF

j_call: TRBJ2-5
clone_size: .
d_call: TRBD1
v_call: TRBV9
cdr3_aa: CASSWTGAEETQYF

j_call: TRBJ1-2
clone_size: .
d_call: TRBD1
v_call: TRBV5-4
cdr3_aa: CASSPIGQGEINVYGYTF

j_call: TRBJ1-6
clone_size: .
d_call: TRBD1
v_call: TRBV5-1
cdr3_aa: CASSLLGQGGNSPLHF

j_call: TRBJ2-7
clone_size: .
d_call: .
v_call: TRBV24-1
cdr3_aa: CATSEQPPSYEQYF

j_call: TRBJ2-3
clone_size: .
d_call: TRBD2
v_call: TRBV24-1
cdr3_aa: CATSDLTSGRLYF

j_call: TRBJ2-1
clone_size: .
d_call: .
v_call: TRBV13
cdr3_aa: CASRQGRSSYNEQFF

j_call: TRBJ2-6
clone_size: .
d_call: .
v_call: TRBV28
cdr3_aa: CASSLRGSGANVLTF

j_call: TRBJ2-5
clone_size: once
d_call: .
v_call: TRBV7-2
cdr3_aa: CASSLGARVGETQYF

j_call: TRBJ2-1
clone_size: once
d_call: TRBD2
v_call: TRBV3-1/TRBV3-2
cdr3_aa: CASSQEASGSYNEQFF

j_call: TRBJ1-1
clone_size: .
d_call: .
v_call: TRBV7-2
cdr3_aa: CASSFVDAAEAFF

j_call: TRBJ2-1
clone_size: .
d_call: .
v_call: TRBV11-2
cdr3_aa: CASSLVGAGSYNEQFF

j_call: TRBJ2-6
clone_size: .
d_call: TRBD2
v_call: TRBV23-1
cdr3_aa: CASSLAGGRLAGGPTGANVLTF

j_call: TRBJ1-1
clone_size: few
d_call: TRBD1
v_call: TRBV5-1
cdr3_aa: CASSLARQGANTEAFF

j_call: TRBJ2-2
clone_size: .
d_call: .
v_call: TRBV3-1/TRBV3-2
cdr3_aa: CASSQDLASGGELFF

j_call: TRBJ2-1
clone_size: .
d_call: .
v_call: TRBV3-1/TRBV3-2
cdr3_aa: CASSLSLHEQFF

j_call: TRBJ1-1
clone_size: .
d_call: TRBD1
v_call: TRBV5-4
cdr3_aa: CASSLGGDRGNTEAFF

j_call: TRBJ2-7
clone_size: .
d_call: .
v_call: TRBV6-2/TRBV6-3
cdr3_aa: CASSYTGLGEQYF

j_call: TRBJ2-7
clone_size: .
d_call: .
v_call: TRBV27
cdr3_aa: CASSGGAYEQYF

j_call: TRBJ2-2
clone_size: .
d_call: .
v_call: TRBV28
cdr3_aa: CASSFSDTGELFF

j_call: TRBJ1-2
clone_size: .
d_call: .
v_call: TRBV4-2
cdr3_aa: CASSQVQSNYGYTF

j_call: TRBJ1-4
clone_size: few
d_call: TRBD1
v_call: TRBV27
cdr3_aa: CASARQGGNEKLFF

j_call: TRBJ1-5
clone_size: .
d_call: .
v_call: TRBV30
cdr3_aa: CAWTGGGNQPQHF

j_call: TRBJ1-1
clone_size: .
d_call: TRBD1
v_call: TRBV6-5
cdr3_aa: CASSRIWTGGDRAFF

j_call: TRBJ2-1
clone_size: .
d_call: .
v_call: TRBV24-1
cdr3_aa: CATSDFGLTYNEQFF

j_call: TRBJ1-5
clone_size: .
d_call: TRBD1
v_call: TRBV6-1
cdr3_aa: CASSKVLGQGVRDQPQHF